This T cell receptor (beta chain) stems from a study of T cell responses to AZD1222 COVID-19 vaccine. Study-level points and caveats: The breadth and depth of Spike-specific TCRs increased once two AZD1222 doses had been given.

Germline V gene lookup returns CDR1 MNHEY and CDR2 SVGAGI. The V end was cut by 6 bases, the J end by 6 bases, with 17 bases between. There are 15 residues in the CDR3. TCRdb's copy holds only in-frame clones and misses some; the assay was immunoSEQ multiplex PCR. The data show some 150,000 clones, roughly 90% seen once. In regard to this clone: Its specificity is not known.

The TCR originated in an adult in good health. The chain joins TRBV6-5 to TRBJ2-2; possible D gene TRBD2, 6 bases. Sequenced here: peripheral blood, sampled on day 0 of AZD1222 vaccination. The CDR3 DNA follows: TGTGCCAGCAGGACAGCTCAGGAGGGCGCCGGGGAGCTGTTTTTT. The encoded protein is CASRTAQEGAGELFF.